The table lists the clone carrying this T cell receptor (beta chain) with a few counts. Its antigen is unknown. This entry is derived from a study of T cell repertoires in cytomegalovirus infection. Broader study findings: Using cumulative public TCR beta family frequency, the authors identified those who carried CMV together with the relevant HLA.

TCRdb analysed the reads with MiXCR anew, one entry per CDR3 protein. The profile shows 200,000 to 300,000 distinct CDR3 sequences, approximately 13% of them singletons. Germline values: CDR1 DFQATT, CDR2 SNEGSKA (reference sequence). V lost 5 bases to trimming and J lost 6 bases, with 34 bases between them. The CDR3 covers 19 residues. Sequencing was performed on PBMCs. This chain uses TRBV20-1 with TRBJ2-5; D may be TRBD1 (6 bases). The clonotype comes from a human donor in good health (CMV status not recorded). Some clones in this sample may be carry-over from other donors' samples. The CDR3 nucleotides read TGCAGTGCTCTTGGGGGCGAAGGTTTTGGTGGGGTGGTGAAAAAGACCCAGTACTTC. Its translation: CSALGGEGFGGVVKKTQYF.